This is a list of T cell receptor beta chains from one sample in a study of blood T cells in healthy people across ages. Each CDR3 protein is one row after TCRdb ran MiXCR on the 5' RACE reads. This sample yields about 1,600,000 distinct CDR3 sequences, of which roughly 40% are seen a single time; around 8% belongs to the top ten. Sequencing used blood. These receptors were collected from a woman aged 18-35 years in good health. Each CDR3 is given with its conserved first and last residue. Fields, in order: V gene, clone size, J gene, D gene, CDR3 protein, CDR3 DNA. The D gene is left open where the match is weak. The size field is filled for only some rows; it gives once, few, many or a size class.

TRBV5-1	-	TRBJ2-2	-	CASSLDGEHTGELFF	TGCGCCAGCAGCTTGGATGGGGAGCACACCGGGGAGCTGTTTTTT
TRBV6-1	-	TRBJ1-1	-	CASTGGYTEAFF	TGTGCCAGCACAGGAGGATACACTGAAGCTTTCTTT
TRBV5-1	few	TRBJ2-3	TRBD1	CASRSEGALSTDTQYF	TGCGCCAGCCGCTCCGAGGGGGCGCTGAGTACAGATACGCAGTATTTT
TRBV29-1	-	TRBJ2-3	-	CSVTGLGTRADTQYF	TGCAGCGTTACAGGGTTGGGGACTCGAGCAGATACGCAGTATTTT
TRBV5-1	-	TRBJ2-5	-	CASSSSRAGDEQYF	TGCGCCAGCAGTAGTTCTAGAGCCGGGGATGAGCAGTACTTC
TRBV7-8	-	TRBJ1-2	TRBD1	CASSRGRGQGYGYTF	TGTGCCAGCAGCCGCGGCAGGGGGCAAGGCTATGGCTACACCTTC
TRBV6-5	-	TRBJ1-1	-	CASSDPSLNTEAFF	TGTGCCAGCAGTGACCCGAGCTTGAACACTGAAGCTTTCTTT
TRBV4-2	-	TRBJ2-1	TRBD2	CASSLPSGSEQFF	TGTGCCAGCAGCCTCCCTAGCGGGTCAGAGCAGTTCTTC
TRBV4-2	few	TRBJ2-3	TRBD2	CASSQPELAGGSTDTQYF	TGTGCCAGCAGCCAACCGGAACTAGCGGGAGGCAGCACAGATACGCAGTATTTT
TRBV4-2	many	TRBJ2-7	TRBD1	CASSQASDREYEQYF	TGTGCCAGCAGCCAAGCGTCAGACAGGGAGTACGAGCAGTACTTC
TRBV20-1	few	TRBJ2-7	TRBD2	CSATSLAGGSYEQYF	TGCAGTGCTACCTCTCTAGCGGGGGGTTCCTACGAGCAGTACTTC
TRBV9	-	TRBJ1-2	TRBD1	CASSVTGVTYYGYTF	TGTGCCAGCAGCGTAACAGGGGTTACCTACTATGGCTACACCTTC
TRBV12-3/TRBV12-4	-	TRBJ2-3	-	CASTPGRHTQYF	TGTGCCAGCACACCTGGCAGGCATACGCAGTATTTT
TRBV18	few	TRBJ2-7	-	CASSPGRSLSYEQYF	TGTGCCAGCTCACCAGGCAGGAGTCTTTCCTACGAGCAGTACTTC
TRBV5-1	-	TRBJ2-5	TRBD1	CASSTGQVIQETQYF	TGCGCCAGCAGCACTGGACAGGTGATCCAAGAGACCCAGTACTTC
TRBV11-2	-	TRBJ2-7	-	CASSLAPGASWDGNEQYF	TGTGCCAGCAGCTTAGCCCCAGGGGCTAGCTGGGATGGCAATGAGCAGTACTTC
TRBV5-1	few	TRBJ2-5	TRBD1	CASSLTGTGGFETQYF	TGCGCCAGCAGCCTAACCGGGACAGGGGGCTTCGAGACCCAGTACTTC